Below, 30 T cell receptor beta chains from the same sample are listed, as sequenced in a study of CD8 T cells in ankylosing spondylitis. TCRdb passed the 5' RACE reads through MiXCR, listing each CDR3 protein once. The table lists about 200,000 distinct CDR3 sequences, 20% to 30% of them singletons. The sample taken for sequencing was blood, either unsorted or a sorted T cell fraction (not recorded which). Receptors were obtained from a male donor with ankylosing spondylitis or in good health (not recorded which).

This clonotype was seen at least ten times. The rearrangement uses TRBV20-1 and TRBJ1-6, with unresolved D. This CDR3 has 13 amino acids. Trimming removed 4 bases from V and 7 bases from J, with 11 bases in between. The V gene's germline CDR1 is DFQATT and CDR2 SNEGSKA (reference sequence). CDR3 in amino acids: CSAKNSENSPLHF. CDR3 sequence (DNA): TGCAGTGCTAAGAACAGTGAGAATTCACCCCTCCACTTT.

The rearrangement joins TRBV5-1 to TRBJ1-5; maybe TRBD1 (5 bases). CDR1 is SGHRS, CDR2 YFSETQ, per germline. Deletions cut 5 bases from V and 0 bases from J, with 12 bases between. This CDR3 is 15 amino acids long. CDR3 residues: CASSEGSYSNQPQHF. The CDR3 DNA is TGCGCCAGCAGTGAGGGGTCCTATAGCAATCAGCCCCAGCATTTT.

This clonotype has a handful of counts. CDR3 sequence: CSATRDLTDTQYF. The CDR3, as DNA: TGCAGTGCTACGAGGGACTTGACAGATACGCAGTATTTT. This chain uses TRBV20-1 with TRBJ2-3; TRBD2 might be the D (6 bases). CDR3 size: 13 residues. Germline-derived CDR1 and CDR2 are DFQATT and SNEGSKA (reference sequence). The V end lost 4 bases, the J end lost 3 bases, and 11 bases lay between the germline ends.

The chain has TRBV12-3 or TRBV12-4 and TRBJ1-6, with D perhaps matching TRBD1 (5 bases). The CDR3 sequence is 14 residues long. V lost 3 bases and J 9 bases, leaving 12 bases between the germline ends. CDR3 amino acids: CASSLGLTASPLHF. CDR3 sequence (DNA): TGTGCCAGCAGTTTGGGGCTCACGGCTTCACCCCTCCACTTT.

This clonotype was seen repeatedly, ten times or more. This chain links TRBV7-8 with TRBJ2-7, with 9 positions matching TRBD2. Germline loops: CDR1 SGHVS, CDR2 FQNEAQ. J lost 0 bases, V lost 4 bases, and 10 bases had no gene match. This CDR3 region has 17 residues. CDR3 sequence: CASSSPLTSGSSYEQYF. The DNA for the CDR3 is TGTGCCAGCAGCTCTCCTCTGACTAGCGGTAGCTCCTACGAGCAGTACTTC.

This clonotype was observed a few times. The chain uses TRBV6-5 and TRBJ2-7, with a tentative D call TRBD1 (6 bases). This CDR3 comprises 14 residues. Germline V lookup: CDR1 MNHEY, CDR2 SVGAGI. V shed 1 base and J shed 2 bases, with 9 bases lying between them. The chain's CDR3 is CASSYFDRTYEQYF. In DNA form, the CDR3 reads TGTGCCAGCAGTTACTTCGACAGGACCTACGAGCAGTACTTC.

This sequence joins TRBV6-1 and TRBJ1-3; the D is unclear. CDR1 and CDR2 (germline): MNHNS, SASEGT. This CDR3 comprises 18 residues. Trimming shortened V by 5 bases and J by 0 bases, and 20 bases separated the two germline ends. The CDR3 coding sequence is TGTGCCAGCAGTCCACCCTTGAGAGGGTCGAGCTCTGGAAACACCATATATTTT. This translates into CASSPPLRGSSSGNTIYF.

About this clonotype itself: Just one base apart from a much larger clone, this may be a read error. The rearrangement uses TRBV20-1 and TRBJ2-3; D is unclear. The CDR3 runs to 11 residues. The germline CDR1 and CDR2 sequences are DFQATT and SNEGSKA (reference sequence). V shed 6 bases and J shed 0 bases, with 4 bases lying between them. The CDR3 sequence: CSAGSTDTQYF. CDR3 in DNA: TGCAGTGCGGGTAGCACAGATACGCAGTATTTT.

The CDR3 sequence is CSAKNSDPRNNEQFF. The CDR3 nucleotides read TGCAGTGCAAAGAACAGCGACCCACGCAACAATGAGCAGTTCTTC. The chain couples TRBV20-1 to TRBJ2-1, with unresolved D. V dropped 6 bases and J dropped 5 bases, with 20 bases sitting between them. The V gene's germline CDR1 is DFQATT and CDR2 SNEGSKA (reference sequence). The CDR3 has 15 residues.

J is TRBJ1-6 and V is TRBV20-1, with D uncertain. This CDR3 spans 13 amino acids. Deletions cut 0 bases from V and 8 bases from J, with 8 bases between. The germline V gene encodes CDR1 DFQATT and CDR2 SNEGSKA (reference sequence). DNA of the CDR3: TGCAGTGCTAGAGAGGGCAGTTATTCACCCCTCCACTTT. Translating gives CSAREGSYSPLHF.

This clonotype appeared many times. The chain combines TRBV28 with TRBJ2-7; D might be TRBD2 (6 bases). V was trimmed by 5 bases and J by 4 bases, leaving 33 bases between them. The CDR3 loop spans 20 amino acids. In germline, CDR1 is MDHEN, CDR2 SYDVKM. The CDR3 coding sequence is TGTGCCAGCAGTCCAACGCCGGGACCCTTGGTCGCAGGACTACGTTACGAGCAGTACTTC. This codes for CASSPTPGPLVAGLRYEQYF.

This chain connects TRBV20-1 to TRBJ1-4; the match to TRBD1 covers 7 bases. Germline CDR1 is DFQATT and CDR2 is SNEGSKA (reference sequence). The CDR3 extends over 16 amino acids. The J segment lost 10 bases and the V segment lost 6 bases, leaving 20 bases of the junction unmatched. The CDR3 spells CSAPLAGIRGSGKLFF. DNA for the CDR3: TGCAGTGCCCCCCTGGCCGGTATCAGGGGGTCTGGAAAACTGTTTTTT.

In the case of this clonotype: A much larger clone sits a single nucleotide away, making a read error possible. Written as DNA, the CDR3 is TGCAGCCCTCCGAGAGGGTCCTACAATGAGCAGTTCTTC. It yields the protein CSPPRGSYNEQFF. The gene calls are TRBV29-1 and TRBJ2-1, with a tentative D call TRBD2 (5 bases). Germline assignment: CDR1 SQVTM and CDR2 ANQGSEA. CDR3 length: 13 residues. V was pared by 8 bases and J by 1 base, with 12 bases between.

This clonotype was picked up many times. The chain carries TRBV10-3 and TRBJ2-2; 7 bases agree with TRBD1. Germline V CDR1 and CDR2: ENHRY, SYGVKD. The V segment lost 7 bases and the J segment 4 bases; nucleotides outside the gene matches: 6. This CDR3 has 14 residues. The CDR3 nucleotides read TGTGCCATCACGGGGACAGTTCCCACCGGGGAGCTGTTTTTT. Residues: CAITGTVPTGELFF.

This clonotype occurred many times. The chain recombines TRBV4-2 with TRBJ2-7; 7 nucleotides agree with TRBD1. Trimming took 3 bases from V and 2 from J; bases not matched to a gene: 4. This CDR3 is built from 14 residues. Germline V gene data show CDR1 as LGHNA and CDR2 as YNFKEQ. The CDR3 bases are TGTGCCAGCAGCCAGGATGACAGGGCCTACGAGCAGTACTTC. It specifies CASSQDDRAYEQYF.

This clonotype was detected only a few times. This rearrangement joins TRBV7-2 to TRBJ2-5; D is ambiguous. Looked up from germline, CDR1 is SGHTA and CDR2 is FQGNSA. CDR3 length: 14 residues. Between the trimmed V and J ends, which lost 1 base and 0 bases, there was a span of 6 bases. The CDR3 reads CASSLVAYQETQYF. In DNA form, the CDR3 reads TGTGCCAGCAGCTTAGTGGCGTACCAAGAGACCCAGTACTTC.

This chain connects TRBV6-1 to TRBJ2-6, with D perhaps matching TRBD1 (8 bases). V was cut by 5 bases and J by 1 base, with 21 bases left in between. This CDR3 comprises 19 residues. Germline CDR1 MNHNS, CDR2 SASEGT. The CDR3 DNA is TGTGCCAGCAGTCCTAGACAGGGGACTACGTTTTCTGGGGCCAACGTCCTGACTTTC. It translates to CASSPRQGTTFSGANVLTF.

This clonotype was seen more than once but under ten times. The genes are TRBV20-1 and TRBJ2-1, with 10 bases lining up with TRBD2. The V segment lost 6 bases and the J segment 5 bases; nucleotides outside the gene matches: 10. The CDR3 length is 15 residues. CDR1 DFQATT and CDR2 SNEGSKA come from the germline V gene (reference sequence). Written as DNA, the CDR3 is TGCAGTGCGCACTCAAGCGGGAGGGCAGACAATGAGCAGTTCTTC. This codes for CSAHSSGRADNEQFF.

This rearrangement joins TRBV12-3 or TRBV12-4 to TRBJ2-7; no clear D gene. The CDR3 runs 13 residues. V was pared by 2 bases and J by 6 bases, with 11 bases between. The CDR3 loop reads CASSLSPMSEQYF. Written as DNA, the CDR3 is TGTGCCAGCAGTTTATCACCGATGAGCGAGCAGTACTTC.

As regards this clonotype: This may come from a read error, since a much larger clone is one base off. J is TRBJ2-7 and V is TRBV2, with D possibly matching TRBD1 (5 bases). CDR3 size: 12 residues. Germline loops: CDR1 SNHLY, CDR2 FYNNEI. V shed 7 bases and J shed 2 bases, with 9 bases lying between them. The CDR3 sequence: CASTQGPYEQYF. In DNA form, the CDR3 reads TGTGCCAGCACGCAGGGTCCCTACGAGCAGTACTTC.

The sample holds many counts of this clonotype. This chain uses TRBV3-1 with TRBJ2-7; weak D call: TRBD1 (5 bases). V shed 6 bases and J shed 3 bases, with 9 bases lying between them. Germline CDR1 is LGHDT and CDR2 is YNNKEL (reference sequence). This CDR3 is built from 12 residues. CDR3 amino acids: CASRDNLYEQYF. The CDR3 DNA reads TGTGCCAGCAGGGACAATCTCTACGAGCAGTACTTC.

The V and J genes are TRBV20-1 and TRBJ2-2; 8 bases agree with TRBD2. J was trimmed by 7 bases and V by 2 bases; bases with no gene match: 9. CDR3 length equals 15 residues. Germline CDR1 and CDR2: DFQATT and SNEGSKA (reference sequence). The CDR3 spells CSARNREGSHGELFF. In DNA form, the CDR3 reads TGCAGTGCTAGAAACCGGGAGGGTTCACACGGGGAGCTGTTTTTT.

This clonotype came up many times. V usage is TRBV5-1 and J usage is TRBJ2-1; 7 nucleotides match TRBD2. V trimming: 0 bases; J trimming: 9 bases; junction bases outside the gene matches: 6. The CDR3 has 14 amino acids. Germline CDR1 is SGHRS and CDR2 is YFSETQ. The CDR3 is CASSLAAGFFEQFF. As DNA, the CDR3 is TGCGCCAGCAGCTTGGCAGCGGGATTTTTTGAGCAGTTCTTC.

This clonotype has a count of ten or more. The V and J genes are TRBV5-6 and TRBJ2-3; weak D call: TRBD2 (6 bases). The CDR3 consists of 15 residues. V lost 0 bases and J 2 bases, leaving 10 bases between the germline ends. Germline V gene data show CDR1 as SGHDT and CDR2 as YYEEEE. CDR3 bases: TGTGCCAGCAGCTTGGATCTAGCGCACACAGATACGCAGTATTTT. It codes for CASSLDLAHTDTQYF. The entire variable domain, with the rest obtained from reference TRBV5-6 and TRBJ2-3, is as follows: DAGVTQSPTHLIKTRGQQVTLRCSPKSGHDTVSWYQQALGQGPQFIFQYYEEEERQRGNFPDRFSGHQFPNYSSELNVNALLLGDSALYLCASSLDLAHTDTQYFGPGTRLTVL.

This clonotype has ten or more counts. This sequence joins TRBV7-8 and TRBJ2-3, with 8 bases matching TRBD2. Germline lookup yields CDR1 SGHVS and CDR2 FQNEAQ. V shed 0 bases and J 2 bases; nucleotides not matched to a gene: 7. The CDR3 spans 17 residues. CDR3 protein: CASSLARLAGFTDTQYF. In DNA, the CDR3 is TGTGCCAGCAGCTTAGCGCGGCTAGCGGGCTTCACAGATACGCAGTATTTT.

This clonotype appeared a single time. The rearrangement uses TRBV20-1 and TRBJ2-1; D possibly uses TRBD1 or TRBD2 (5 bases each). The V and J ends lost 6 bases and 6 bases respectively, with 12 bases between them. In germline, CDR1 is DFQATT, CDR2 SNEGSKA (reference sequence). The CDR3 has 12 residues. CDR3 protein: CSAGSGTNEQFF. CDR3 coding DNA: TGCAGTGCGGGATCAGGGACCAATGAGCAGTTCTTC.

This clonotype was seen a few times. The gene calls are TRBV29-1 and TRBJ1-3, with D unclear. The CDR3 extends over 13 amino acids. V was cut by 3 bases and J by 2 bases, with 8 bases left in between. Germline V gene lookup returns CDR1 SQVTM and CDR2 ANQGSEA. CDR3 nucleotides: TGCAGCGTTGATTATGGGGCTGGAAACACCATATATTTT. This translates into CSVDYGAGNTIYF.

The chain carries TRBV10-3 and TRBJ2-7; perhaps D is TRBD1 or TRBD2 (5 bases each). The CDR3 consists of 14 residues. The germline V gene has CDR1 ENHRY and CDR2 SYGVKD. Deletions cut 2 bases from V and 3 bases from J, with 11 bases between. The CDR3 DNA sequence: TGTGCCATCAGTGAGACCGGGACGCTCTACGAGCAGTACTTC. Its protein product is CAISETGTLYEQYF.

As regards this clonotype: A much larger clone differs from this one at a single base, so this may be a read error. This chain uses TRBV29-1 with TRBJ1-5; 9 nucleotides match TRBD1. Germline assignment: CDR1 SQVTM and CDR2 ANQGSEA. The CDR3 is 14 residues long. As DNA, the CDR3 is TGCAACGTTTCGGGACAGGGAGGTAATCAGCCCCAGCATTTT. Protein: CNVSGQGGNQPQHF.

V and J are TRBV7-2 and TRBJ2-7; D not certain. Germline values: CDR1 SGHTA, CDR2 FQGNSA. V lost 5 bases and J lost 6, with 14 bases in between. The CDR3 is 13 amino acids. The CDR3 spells CASSPPGFTEQYF. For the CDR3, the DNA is TGTGCCAGCAGCCCTCCCGGGTTTACCGAGCAGTACTTC.